This TCR beta chain derives from a study of blood T cell repertoires in COVID-19. Study background: T cells, B-cell-depleted T cells, or PBMCs provided the cDNA or gDNA that served as material.

Per the authors' pipeline: Scientists estimated how many nucleated cells there were by amplifying reference gene primers. This table comes from immunoSEQ multiplex PCR, and its TCRdb copy is limited to in-frame clones, with some not included. The V and J calls and the clone size are those of that table, but D and trimming were determined from the DNA. The data hold roughly 400,000 clones, with roughly 90% observed a single time. With 4 bases clipped from V and 0 bases from J, the junction kept 3 bases outside the gene matches. Per germline, CDR1 MNHEY and CDR2 SVGAGI. The CDR3 has 15 residues. The chain employs TRBV6-5 and TRBJ1-5; 7 bases fit TRBD1. The clonotype comes from a young woman who had recovered from COVID-19. Sequencing was performed on PBMCs or T cells enriched from blood (not recorded which). The CDR3 here is CASSSGTVSNQPQHF. In DNA form, the CDR3 reads TGTGCCAGCAGTTCCGGGACAGTTAGCAATCAGCCCCAGCATTTT.